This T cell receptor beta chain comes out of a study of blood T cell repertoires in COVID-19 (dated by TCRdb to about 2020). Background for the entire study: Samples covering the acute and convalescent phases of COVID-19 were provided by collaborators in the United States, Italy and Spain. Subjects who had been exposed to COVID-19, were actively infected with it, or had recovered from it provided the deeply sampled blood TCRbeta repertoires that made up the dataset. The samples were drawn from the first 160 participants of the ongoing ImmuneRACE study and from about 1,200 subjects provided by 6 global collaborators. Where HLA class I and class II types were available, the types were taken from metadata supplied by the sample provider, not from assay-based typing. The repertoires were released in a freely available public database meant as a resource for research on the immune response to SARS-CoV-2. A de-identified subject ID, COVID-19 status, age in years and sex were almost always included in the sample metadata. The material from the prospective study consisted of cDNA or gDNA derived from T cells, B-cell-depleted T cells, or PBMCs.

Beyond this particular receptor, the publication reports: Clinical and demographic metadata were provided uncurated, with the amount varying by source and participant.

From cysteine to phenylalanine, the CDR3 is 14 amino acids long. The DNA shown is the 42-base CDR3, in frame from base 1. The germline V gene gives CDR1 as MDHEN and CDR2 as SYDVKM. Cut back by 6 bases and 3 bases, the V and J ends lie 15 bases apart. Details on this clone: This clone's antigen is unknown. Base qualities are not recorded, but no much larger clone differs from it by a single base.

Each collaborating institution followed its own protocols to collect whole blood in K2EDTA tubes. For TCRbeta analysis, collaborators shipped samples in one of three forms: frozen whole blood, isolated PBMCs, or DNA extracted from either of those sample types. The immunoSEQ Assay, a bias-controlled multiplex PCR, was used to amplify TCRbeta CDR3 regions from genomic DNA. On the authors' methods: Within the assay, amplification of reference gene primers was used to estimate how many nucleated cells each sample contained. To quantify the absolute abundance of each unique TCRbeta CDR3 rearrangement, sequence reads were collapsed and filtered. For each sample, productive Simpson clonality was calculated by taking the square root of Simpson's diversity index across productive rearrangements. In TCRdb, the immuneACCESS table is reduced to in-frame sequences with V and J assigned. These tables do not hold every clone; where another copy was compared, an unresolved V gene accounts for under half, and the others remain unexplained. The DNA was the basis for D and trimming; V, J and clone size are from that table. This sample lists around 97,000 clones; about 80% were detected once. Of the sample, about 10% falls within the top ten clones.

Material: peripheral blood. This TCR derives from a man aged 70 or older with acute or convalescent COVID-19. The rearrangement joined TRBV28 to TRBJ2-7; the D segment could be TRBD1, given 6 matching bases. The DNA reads TGTGCCAGCAGATCGGGGACATATTACTACGAGCAGTACTTC. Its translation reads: CASRSGTYYYEQYF.